This entry lists 13 T cell receptor beta chains sequenced from one sample in a study of cytomegalovirus exposure and HLA in healthy donors. PCR was performed using 60 Vbeta and 13 Jbeta primers. Some clones are missing from TCRdb's copy, which holds only in-frame ones; the method was immunoSEQ multiplex PCR. The repertoire includes approximately 99,000 clones, about 79% of them detected once, and around 3.5% sits in the top ten. Sequenced: PBMCs. The receptors stem from a male donor in good health and CMV-seropositive.

The rearrangement joins TRBV7-8 to TRBJ1-2; possible D gene TRBD1, 5 bases. Trimming left V 4 bases short and J 5 bases short, with 23 bases between. This CDR3 has 17 residues. Germline assignment: CDR1 SGHVS and CDR2 FQNEAQ. The CDR3: CASSSAGGGDGGYGYTF. CDR3 nucleotide sequence: TGTGCCAGCAGCTCGGCAGGCGGTGGGGACGGGGGGTATGGCTACACCTTC.

The chain links TRBV6-5 to TRBJ1-1, with D uncertain. Germline CDR1 reads MNHEY; CDR2 reads SVGAGI. The CDR3 is 13 residues long. Trimming stripped 4 bases from V and 4 bases from J, with 10 bases between. CDR3 residues: CASSSLRSTEAFF. The CDR3 nucleotides read TGTGCCAGCAGTTCCTTAAGGAGCACTGAAGCTTTCTTT.

Points on this clone: Different DNA sequences within this sample yield the same CDR3. The CDR3 nucleotides read TGCGCCAGCAGCTTGGGACAGGGAGGTCAGCCCCAGCATTTT. This encodes CASSLGQGGQPQHF. V usage is TRBV5-1 and J usage is TRBJ1-5; 7 bases map to TRBD1. CDR1 SGHRS and CDR2 YFSETQ come from the germline V gene. V gave up 0 bases and J gave up 6 bases; unmatched junction bases: 3. There are 14 residues in the CDR3.

This clone was seen more than once but under ten times. The chain couples TRBV7-3 to TRBJ1-4; maybe TRBD1 (6 bases). Trimming shortened V by 5 bases and J by 4 bases, and 14 bases separated the two germline ends. The CDR3 consists of 15 residues. CDR1 and CDR2 from the germline V gene are SGHTA and FQGTGA. CDR3 sequence: CASSPGTTHNEKLFF. For the CDR3, the DNA is TGTGCCAGCAGCCCCGGGACAACTCATAATGAAAAACTGTTTTTT.

The V gene is TRBV6-6, the J gene TRBJ2-1; tentative D call: TRBD1 (5 bases). Germline assignment: CDR1 MNHNY and CDR2 SVGAGI (reference sequence). V lost 6 bases to trimming and J lost 6 bases, with 21 bases between them. There are 16 residues in the CDR3. As DNA, the CDR3 is TGTGCCAGCAGGCAACCCCCCAGGGCGTTGGGCAATGAGCAGTTCTTC. This codes for CASRQPPRALGNEQFF.

The V and J genes are TRBV4-1 and TRBJ1-1; maybe TRBD1 (6 bases). CDR1 MGHRA and CDR2 YSYEKL come from the germline V gene. The germline V and J ends were trimmed by 0 bases and 3 bases, with 11 bases remaining between them. The length of the CDR3 is 15 residues. This chain's CDR3 is CASSQEGGLYTEAFF. The CDR3 DNA reads TGCGCCAGCAGCCAAGAGGGGGGGCTGTACACTGAAGCTTTCTTT.

The chain carries TRBV5-8 and TRBJ1-4; TRBD1 matches at 9 bases. CDR1 is SGHTS and CDR2 is YDEGEE in the germline V gene. CDR3 length: 15 residues. Trimming cost V 6 bases and J 4 bases; bases outside gene matches: 7. The CDR3 bases are TGTGCCAGCAATCTCGGGACAGGGATTAATGAAAAACTGTTTTTT. Its translation: CASNLGTGINEKLFF.

This clone was seen only once. This chain links TRBV15 with TRBJ1-1, with D uncertain. The CDR3 is 14 residues long. V was clipped by 0 bases and J by 5 bases, with 10 bases between them. Germline CDR1 and CDR2: LNHNV and YYDKDF (reference sequence). The CDR3 loop is CATSRDLGKTEAFF. CDR3 nucleotide sequence: TGTGCCACCAGCAGAGATCTGGGCAAAACTGAAGCTTTCTTT. The full variable domain, rest sourced from reference TRBV15 and TRBJ1-1, is DAMVIQNPRYQVTQFGKPVTLSCSQTLNHNVMYWYQQKSSQAPKLLFHYYDKDFNNEADTPDNFQSRRPNTSFCFLDIRSPGLGDTAMYLCATSRDLGKTEAFFGQGTRLTVV.

The V call is TRBV15, the J call TRBJ2-1, with no clear D. Germline CDR1 LNHNV, CDR2 YYDKDF (reference sequence). The CDR3 is 15 residues long. V was shortened by 0 bases and J by 0 bases, with 6 bases between the two germline ends. This CDR3 is CATSRDRGSYNEQFF. The CDR3 bases are TGTGCCACCAGCAGAGATCGAGGCTCCTACAATGAGCAGTTCTTC.

The chain combines TRBV4-1 with TRBJ2-2; tentative D call: TRBD2 (5 bases). V was shortened by 5 bases and J by 5 bases, with 15 bases between the two germline ends. Germline values: CDR1 MGHRA, CDR2 YSYEKL. This CDR3 spans 15 amino acids. The CDR3 protein is CASSYEGSRTGELFF. Written as DNA, the CDR3 is TGCGCCAGCAGCTACGAGGGTAGTAGGACCGGGGAGCTGTTTTTT.

The V gene is TRBV13, the J gene TRBJ2-5; 8 nucleotides line up with TRBD2. Looked up from germline, CDR1 is PRHDT and CDR2 is FYEKMQ (reference sequence). Trimming cost V 0 bases and J 1 base; bases outside gene matches: 1. This CDR3 spans 15 amino acids. CDR3 region: CASSLGGGVQETQYF. The CDR3 nucleotides are TGTGCCAGCAGCTTAGGCGGGGGGGTCCAAGAGACCCAGTACTTC.

The genes are TRBV27 and TRBJ1-4; D unresolved. The germline gives CDR1 MNHEY, CDR2 SMNVEV (reference sequence). V gave up 2 bases and J gave up 4 bases, with 14 bases separating them. The CDR3 length is 16 residues. The chain's CDR3 is CASSLGFRGVNEKLFF. Here the CDR3 DNA reads TGTGCCAGCAGTTTAGGATTCCGGGGTGTTAATGAAAAACTGTTTTTT.

The CDR3 here is CASSYRRLAYEQYF. CDR3 nucleotides: TGTGCCAGCAGTTACCGGCGGCTCGCCTACGAGCAGTACTTC. The rearrangement joins TRBV6-6 to TRBJ2-7; no reliable D call. V gave up 2 bases and J gave up 2 bases, with 10 bases separating them. Germline-derived CDR1 and CDR2 are MNHNY and SVGAGI (reference sequence). The CDR3 has 14 residues.